What follows is one TCR beta chain and its context. Its antigen is not identified. The data stem from a study of shared clonotypes between healthy human individuals. Study-level findings and limits: Measured sharing among donors was expected to vary with sequencing depth. Sampling was confined to blood; repertoires within tissues likely differ.

In the original processing: In the immunoSEQ data, sequences were junction-only and lacked quality scores, so filtering differed. Clones were sequenced by immunoSEQ multiplex PCR, and TCRdb holds only the in-frame ones, with some missing. V, J and clone size reflect that table, while D and trimming were determined from the DNA. The table has hundreds of thousands of clones, about three quarters seen once; the top ten hold approximately 13%. Donors were healthy HIV-negative adults without recent acute infections or vaccinations. The CDR3 has 15 residues. Trimming at V came to 5 bases and at J to 6 bases, leaving 9 bases not matched to a gene. Germline V CDR1 and CDR2: SGHVS, FQNEAQ.

Sequences were obtained from PBMCs. This rearrangement joins TRBV7-8 to TRBJ2-7; 11 bases line up with TRBD2. The source of this sequence is a woman between 35 and 50 years old in good health. Some clones in this sample may be carry-over from other donors' samples. CDR3 sequence (DNA): TGTGCCAGCAGCATTTTAGCGGGAGGGTCGTCCGAGCAGTACTTC. This sequence encodes CASSILAGGSSEQYF.